The 14 T cell receptor beta chains reported below all come from one sample, sequenced in a study of cytomegalovirus exposure and HLA in healthy donors. PCR amplification relied on 60 Vbeta primers (plus 13 Jbeta primers). Clones were read by immunoSEQ multiplex PCR, and TCRdb kept only the in-frame ones, dropping some. The table lists about 100,000 clones, 80% of them singletons. The source material was PBMCs. Every receptor here comes from a young man in good health and CMV-seronegative.

The chain carries TRBV7-3 and TRBJ2-7; a weak D match, TRBD1 (6 bases). Germline CDR1 and CDR2: SGHTA and FQGTGA. V was shortened by 3 bases and J by 1 base, with 13 bases between the two germline ends. The length of the CDR3 is 15 residues. The CDR3 coding sequence is TGTGCCAGCAGCTTTTCAGGGGCCCCGTCCTACGAGCAGTACTTC. Protein sequence: CASSFSGAPSYEQYF.

The chain is built from TRBV29-1 and TRBJ1-1; maybe TRBD1 (5 bases). V dropped 3 bases and J dropped 3 bases, with 11 bases sitting between them. The CDR3 is 13 residues long. Per germline, CDR1 SQVTM and CDR2 ANQGSEA. For the CDR3, the DNA is TGCAGCGTTGACCTTATGGGGCACACTGAAGCTTTCTTT. Translation: CSVDLMGHTEAFF.

This chain uses TRBV30 with TRBJ1-1; unclear D gene. The CDR3 spans 12 residues. The V end lost 3 bases, the J end lost 10 bases, and 15 bases lay between the germline ends. CDR1 is GTSNPN and CDR2 is SVGIG in the germline V gene (reference sequence). The chain's CDR3 is CAWSPSTSRAFF. The CDR3 coding sequence is TGTGCCTGGAGCCCCTCGACAAGTAGAGCTTTCTTT.

This clone was recorded once. This sequence joins TRBV30 and TRBJ2-2; D is ambiguous. The germline V gene encodes CDR1 GTSNPN and CDR2 SVGIG (reference sequence). The CDR3 has 14 residues. V was pared by 3 bases and J by 3 bases, with 11 bases between. The CDR3 DNA sequence: TGTGCCTGGAGGGCCCAGGCCGACACCGGGGAGCTGTTTTTT. This translates into CAWRAQADTGELFF.

The rearrangement links TRBV6-5 to TRBJ1-2; D gene unclear. The CDR3 totals 14 residues. Trimming removed 2 bases from V and 3 bases from J, with 10 bases in between. Germline CDR1 is MNHEY and CDR2 is SVGAGI. The CDR3 spells CASSYRQEDYGYTF. CDR3 coding DNA: TGTGCCAGCAGTTACCGTCAGGAGGACTATGGCTACACCTTC.

This clone has only a few counts. The chain recombines TRBV7-6 with TRBJ2-2, with 7 bases fitting TRBD1. The V segment lost 3 bases and the J segment 5 bases; nucleotides outside the gene matches: 9. Germline assignment: CDR1 SGHVS and CDR2 FNYEAQ. The CDR3 contains 16 residues. CDR3 sequence reads: CASSFGNRGWTGELFF. CDR3 nucleotides: TGTGCCAGCAGCTTTGGTAACAGGGGTTGGACCGGGGAGCTGTTTTTT.

The gene calls are TRBV15 and TRBJ1-5, with D possibly being TRBD1 (5 bases). V lost 1 base and J 4 bases, leaving 11 bases between the germline ends. Germline assignment: CDR1 LNHNV and CDR2 YYDKDF (reference sequence). The CDR3 spans 15 residues. The CDR3 DNA sequence: TGTGCCACCAGCAGAGTGCCCGGGGGGAATCAGCCCCAGCATTTT. Residues: CATSRVPGGNQPQHF. Based on the CDR3 plus reference TRBV15 and TRBJ1-5, the full variable domain is DAMVIQNPRYQVTQFGKPVTLSCSQTLNHNVMYWYQQKSSQAPKLLFHYYDKDFNNEADTPDNFQSRRPNTSFCFLDIRSPGLGDTAMYLCATSRVPGGNQPQHFGDGTRLSIL.

This clone came up once. V gene TRBV6-4 combines with J gene TRBJ2-2; 14 bases fit TRBD2. The germline V gene has CDR1 MRHNA and CDR2 SNTAGT. V dropped 6 bases and J dropped 1; count of bases not matched to a gene: 4. This CDR3 comprises 17 residues. As DNA, the CDR3 is TGTGCCAGCAGCCGACTAGCGGGGGGGCAGAACACCGGGGAGCTGTTTTTT. Protein: CASSRLAGGQNTGELFF.

This clone has only a few counts. The V and J genes are TRBV2 and TRBJ1-1; D is possibly TRBD1 (6 bases). Looked up from germline, CDR1 is SNHLY and CDR2 is FYNNEI. The germline V and J ends were trimmed by 5 bases and 0 bases, with 10 bases remaining between them. The CDR3 contains 14 residues. The CDR3 DNA sequence: TGTGCCAGCAGTTACAGGGACCTGAACACTGAAGCTTTCTTT. This translates into CASSYRDLNTEAFF.

This clone was observed a single time. This chain uses TRBV2 with TRBJ1-5, with D uncertain. This CDR3 has 14 residues. CDR1 is SNHLY, CDR2 FYNNEI, per germline. The V end was cut by 6 bases, the J end by 1 base, with 10 bases between. This chain's CDR3 is CASSGSGSNQPQHF. CDR3 DNA: TGTGCCAGCAGCGGGAGTGGGAGCAATCAGCCCCAGCATTTT.

The chain links TRBV19 to TRBJ2-7; the match to TRBD2 covers 15 bases. Germline CDR1 is LNHDA and CDR2 is SQIVND (reference sequence). V dropped 7 bases and J dropped 0; count of bases not matched to a gene: 4. The length of the CDR3 is 16 residues. CDR3 sequence reads: CASTGLAGGPSYEQYF. The CDR3 DNA follows: TGTGCCAGTACCGGACTAGCGGGAGGGCCCTCCTACGAGCAGTACTTC.

The V gene is TRBV7-9, the J gene TRBJ2-5, with D uncertain. The CDR3 is 15 amino acids. V was clipped by 5 bases and J by 1 base, with 14 bases between them. Germline CDR1 is SEHNR and CDR2 is FQNEAQ (reference sequence). The CDR3: CASSPLPVVQETQYF. The CDR3 nucleotides are TGTGCCAGCAGCCCACTGCCCGTAGTCCAAGAGACCCAGTACTTC.

The V call is TRBV6-4, the J call TRBJ1-1, with TRBD1 as a possible D gene (5 bases). The CDR3 has 14 residues. V was shortened by 5 bases and J by 3 bases, with 13 bases between the two germline ends. Per the germline V gene, CDR1 is MRHNA and CDR2 is SNTAGT. As DNA, the CDR3 is TGTGCCAGCAGTAAGGGGTCGGGGGACACTGAAGCTTTCTTT. Amino acids: CASSKGSGDTEAFF.

The rearrangement links TRBV5-1 to TRBJ2-3, with D possibly being TRBD2 (6 bases). V lost 4 bases, J lost 1 base, and 13 bases lay in between. The CDR3 has 15 amino acids. The germline CDR1 and CDR2 sequences are SGHRS and YFSETQ. CDR3 coding DNA: TGCGCCAGCAGCCCGGACGGGGGTCGCACAGATACGCAGTATTTT. Its protein is CASSPDGGRTDTQYF.